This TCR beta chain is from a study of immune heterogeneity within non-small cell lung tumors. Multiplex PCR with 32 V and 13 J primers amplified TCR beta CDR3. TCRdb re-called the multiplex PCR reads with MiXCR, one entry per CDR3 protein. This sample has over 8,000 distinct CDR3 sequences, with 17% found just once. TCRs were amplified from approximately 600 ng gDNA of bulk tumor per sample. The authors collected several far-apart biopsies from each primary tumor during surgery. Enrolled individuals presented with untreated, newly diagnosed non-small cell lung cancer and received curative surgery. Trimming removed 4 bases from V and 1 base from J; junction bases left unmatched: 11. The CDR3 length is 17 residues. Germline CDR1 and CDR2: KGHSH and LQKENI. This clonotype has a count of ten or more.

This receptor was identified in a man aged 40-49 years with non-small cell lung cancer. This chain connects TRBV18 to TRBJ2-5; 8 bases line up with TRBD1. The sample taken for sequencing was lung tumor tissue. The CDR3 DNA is TGTGCCAGCTCACGCGAGGCCGTGGGGACAGGCCAAGAGACCCAGTACTTC. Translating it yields CASSREAVGTGQETQYF. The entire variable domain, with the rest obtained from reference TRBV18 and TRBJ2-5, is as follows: NAGVMQNPRHLVRRRGQEARLRCSPMKGHSHVYWYRQLPEEGLKFMVYLQKENIIDESGMPKERFSAEFPKEGPSILRIQQVVRGDSAAYFCASSREAVGTGQETQYFGPGTRLLVL.